This TCR beta chain was documented in a study of shared clonotypes between healthy human individuals. Recent vaccinations or acute infections were absent in the healthy HIV-negative adult donors. TCRdb's table, derived via immunoSEQ multiplex PCR, lists solely in-frame clones and lacks some. Altogether around 700,000 clones are present, less than 80% being singletons, with the ten largest covering approximately 1.8%. Germline V gene lookup returns CDR1 MDHEN and CDR2 SYDVKM. Losses at the gene ends were 2 bases for V and 2 bases for J; bases not matched to a gene: 3. This CDR3 spans 15 amino acids. This clone was found many times. This specimen includes other DNA sequences encoding the same CDR3.

The sequence was collected from a woman between 25 and 40 years old in good health. The sequenced sample consisted of memory CD4+ T cells sorted from blood. Subset described: CD45RA-negative fraction. The V call is TRBV28, the J call TRBJ1-5; 7 bases agree with TRBD1. The DNA of the CDR3 is TGTGCCAGCAGTTTAGGAGGGGGCGGCAATCAGCCCCAGCATTTT. It translates to CASSLGGGGNQPQHF. The full variable domain, completed using reference TRBV28 and TRBJ1-5, is DVKVTQSSRYLVKRTGEKVFLECVQDMDHENMFWYRQDPGLGLRLIYFSYDVKMKEKGDIPEGYSVSREKKERFSLILESASTNQTSMYLCASSLGGGGNQPQHFGDGTRLSIL.